These T cell receptor beta chains were read from a single sample in a study of T cell responses to AZD1222 COVID-19 vaccine. Measured with immunoSEQ multiplex PCR; TCRdb has only the in-frame clones, and not every one. Here the sample spans 99,000 or so clones, roughly 87% being singletons. This specimen was peripheral blood, taken on day 0 of AZD1222 vaccination. The receptors were gathered from an adult in good health. Both conserved end residues are trimmed from each CDR3.

v_call: TRBV2
j_call: TRBJ1-6
cdr3_aa: ASREPDRASPLH

v_call: TRBV10-3
j_call: TRBJ1-5
cdr3_aa: AISDQGQGVRAQH

v_call: TRBV4-3
j_call: TRBJ1-1
cdr3_aa: ASSQEARGPPTEAF

v_call: TRBV18
j_call: TRBJ1-1
cdr3_aa: ASSLDAQNTEAF

v_call: TRBV11-2
j_call: TRBJ2-7
cdr3_aa: ASSLRPGSYEQY

v_call: TRBV12-5
j_call: TRBJ1-5
cdr3_aa: ASGLAPWEKVIYSNQPQH

v_call: TRBV20-1
j_call: TRBJ1-1
cdr3_aa: SALPGQLAF

v_call: TRBV4-1
j_call: TRBJ1-1
cdr3_aa: ASSQDTTYEAF

v_call: TRBV2
j_call: TRBJ2-7
cdr3_aa: ASRQDSYEQY

v_call: TRBV2
j_call: TRBJ1-4
cdr3_aa: ASSENRGWEKLF

v_call: TRBV3-1/TRBV3-2
j_call: TRBJ1-1
cdr3_aa: ASSPHPGTGPTEAF

v_call: TRBV27
j_call: TRBJ1-5
cdr3_aa: ASSPTPNWQGGNQPQH

v_call: TRBV2
j_call: TRBJ1-4
cdr3_aa: ASRRAGAVNEKLF

v_call: TRBV7-2
j_call: TRBJ1-2
cdr3_aa: ASSPLGGQSYGYT

v_call: TRBV7-2
j_call: TRBJ2-3
cdr3_aa: ASSDQRGWSDTQY

v_call: TRBV6-2/TRBV6-3
j_call: TRBJ2-7
cdr3_aa: ASSYMSSYEQY

v_call: TRBV5-8
j_call: TRBJ1-5
cdr3_aa: ASRRAGGIQPQH

v_call: TRBV4-3
j_call: TRBJ2-7
cdr3_aa: ASSQDRWGEQY

v_call: TRBV18
j_call: TRBJ2-5
cdr3_aa: ASCRDDFLQETQY

v_call: TRBV2
j_call: TRBJ2-1
cdr3_aa: ATAGFSYNEQF

v_call: TRBV30
j_call: TRBJ1-4
cdr3_aa: AWRTGNGEKLF

v_call: TRBV5-4
j_call: TRBJ2-3
cdr3_aa: ASSLEPTTDTQY

v_call: TRBV11-2
j_call: TRBJ1-4
cdr3_aa: ASSFRGPNEKLF

v_call: TRBV21-1
j_call: TRBJ2-3
cdr3_aa: ASSTPQGPDFTDTQY

v_call: TRBV6-5
j_call: TRBJ1-5
cdr3_aa: ASSIGGQPQH

v_call: TRBV5-1
j_call: TRBJ1-1
cdr3_aa: ASSLRPDRGRLWGTEAF

v_call: TRBV7-3
j_call: TRBJ1-6
cdr3_aa: ASSSSQGTSSPLH

v_call: TRBV6-5
j_call: TRBJ2-1
cdr3_aa: ASSRNLAGREQF

v_call: TRBV4-1
j_call: TRBJ1-2
cdr3_aa: ASSQLYRGRVGYT

v_call: TRBV11-3
j_call: TRBJ1-1
cdr3_aa: ASSQSSGHEAF

v_call: TRBV10-3
j_call: TRBJ1-2
cdr3_aa: AISDEQGAGGYT

v_call: TRBV5-1
j_call: TRBJ2-7
cdr3_aa: ASSLAGRSSYEQY

v_call: TRBV19
j_call: TRBJ1-1
cdr3_aa: ASSQVRGTEAF

v_call: TRBV3-1/TRBV3-2
j_call: TRBJ1-3
cdr3_aa: ASSRQGFSGNTIY

v_call: TRBV25-1
j_call: TRBJ1-6
cdr3_aa: ATGQSSYNSPLH

v_call: TRBV11-2
j_call: TRBJ1-4
cdr3_aa: ASSRVLGYANEKLF

v_call: TRBV19
j_call: TRBJ1-2
cdr3_aa: ASSIEGRIYGYT

v_call: TRBV9
j_call: TRBJ1-1
cdr3_aa: ASSPGQGAVLNTEAF

v_call: TRBV19
j_call: TRBJ1-2
cdr3_aa: ASRSTGGLNYGYT

v_call: TRBV5-8
j_call: TRBJ2-7
cdr3_aa: ASSLGTGAYEQY

v_call: TRBV10-3
j_call: TRBJ1-1
cdr3_aa: AISVSQFTEAF

v_call: TRBV15
j_call: TRBJ1-4
cdr3_aa: ATSIGQTATNEKLF

v_call: TRBV7-2
j_call: TRBJ1-4
cdr3_aa: ASSLAVAGSGEKLF

v_call: TRBV20-1
j_call: TRBJ2-2
cdr3_aa: SASDRGRSTGELF

v_call: TRBV7-9
j_call: TRBJ1-5
cdr3_aa: ASSLGLGEGDQPQH

v_call: TRBV4-1
j_call: TRBJ1-1
cdr3_aa: ASSQDRIRGEAF

v_call: TRBV10-2
j_call: TRBJ1-5
cdr3_aa: ASSGQGIQPQH

v_call: TRBV5-5
j_call: TRBJ2-2
cdr3_aa: ASSLAPSGTGELF

v_call: TRBV4-1
j_call: TRBJ1-1
cdr3_aa: ASSQGVEAF

v_call: TRBV27
j_call: TRBJ2-1
cdr3_aa: ASAGTSGGREQF

v_call: TRBV5-1
j_call: TRBJ2-3
cdr3_aa: ASSLRGVVTDTQY

v_call: TRBV24-1
j_call: TRBJ2-3
cdr3_aa: ATSDVAGGSTDTQY

v_call: TRBV6-4
j_call: TRBJ1-2
cdr3_aa: ASFHGTDYGYT

v_call: TRBV18
j_call: TRBJ1-1
cdr3_aa: ASSPLPTGKLQNTEAF

v_call: TRBV28
j_call: TRBJ2-1
cdr3_aa: ASSTIDSNEQF

v_call: TRBV7-6
j_call: TRBJ2-1
cdr3_aa: ASSLGQGALNEQF

v_call: TRBV13
j_call: TRBJ1-6
cdr3_aa: ASSPGGVRSPLH